This T cell receptor beta chain was obtained from a study of blood T cell repertoires in COVID-19. Study-level information: Material from acute and convalescent COVID-19 was sourced from the United States, Italy and Spain.

Per the original methods: Nucleated cell number was recorded as an estimate derived from reference gene primer amplification. The protocol was immunoSEQ multiplex PCR, while the TCRdb copy is restricted to in-frame clones and leaves out a portion. That table supplies the V and J calls and clone size; D and trimming were determined from the DNA. The sample lists hundreds of thousands of clones, about 85% seen once, with 3% to 4% in the top ten. With V trimmed by 1 base and J by 9 bases, 13 bases remained unmatched. CDR3 length equals 19 residues. Per germline, CDR1 SGHDT and CDR2 YYEEEE. The receptor was derived from a woman under 30 with acute or convalescent COVID-19. What was sequenced was peripheral blood. The chain links TRBV5-6 to TRBJ2-1; 16 bases are shared with TRBD2. CDR3 in DNA: TGTGCCAGCAGCTTGCTATCCGGGACTAGCGGGAGGGCCGGCATTGAGCAGTTCTTC. It codes for CASSLLSGTSGRAGIEQFF.